A single sample gave rise to the 21 T cell receptor beta chains below, sequenced in a study of T cell changes during pregnancy in multiple sclerosis. Sequencing was performed with immunoSEQ multiplex PCR; in TCRdb, only in-frame clones are kept and a portion is missing. The top ten hold 0.85% to 1% of the sample, which has 60,000 or so clones, around 93% seen once. The sequencing used peripheral blood, collected in the first trimester of pregnancy. These receptors were obtained from a female donor with multiple sclerosis, enrolled in a pregnancy study.

The chain is built from TRBV9 and TRBJ2-5; D is uncertain. The end of the DNA is better explained by TRBJ2-7, so the J call may be wrong. The CDR3 is 14 amino acids. Germline values: CDR1 SGDLS, CDR2 YYNGEE. In DNA form, the CDR3 reads TGTGCCAGCAGCGTAGCGTACTCACCCTACGAGCAGTACTTC. It yields the protein CASSVAYSPYEQYF.

The chain employs TRBV7-9 and TRBJ2-7, with D possibly being TRBD1 (6 bases). Trimming took 1 base from V and 5 from J, leaving 6 bases between them. CDR1 and CDR2 from the germline V gene are SEHNR and FQNEAQ (reference sequence). The CDR3 consists of 12 residues. The CDR3 DNA follows: TGTGCCAGCAGCTTAGACAGGGACGAGCAGTACTTC. Protein sequence: CASSLDRDEQYF.

The chain joins TRBV9 to TRBJ2-7; D is perhaps TRBD2 (5 bases). The V end lost 4 bases, the J end lost 6 bases, and 23 bases lay between the germline ends. CDR1 and CDR2 from the germline V gene are SGDLS and YYNGEE. This CDR3 contains 16 residues. The CDR3 sequence: CASSPEVTSRAFEQYF. The DNA of the CDR3 is TGTGCCAGCAGCCCAGAGGTCACCTCGCGGGCCTTCGAGCAGTACTTC.

V usage is TRBV6-5 and J usage is TRBJ2-5; possible D gene TRBD1, 5 bases. CDR1 MNHEY and CDR2 SVGAGI come from the germline V gene. V shed 0 bases and J shed 3 bases, with 14 bases lying between them. This CDR3 is 16 amino acids long. CDR3 nucleotide sequence: TGTGCCAGCAGTTACTCAGGGCAGGGCCGGGAAGAGACCCAGTACTTC. This sequence encodes CASSYSGQGREETQYF.

This chain connects TRBV2 to TRBJ1-1; 12 bases line up with TRBD1. Unmatched junction bases numbered 15, after V lost 3 bases and J lost 4 bases. The germline V gene has CDR1 SNHLY and CDR2 FYNNEI. This CDR3 has 19 residues. CDR3 loop: CASSEGPRDRGRRGTEAFF. The CDR3 DNA sequence: TGTGCCAGCAGTGAGGGGCCCCGGGACAGGGGGCGTAGGGGCACTGAAGCTTTCTTT.

The chain joins TRBV30 to TRBJ2-1; the match to TRBD2 covers 9 bases. This CDR3 is 17 amino acids long. J gave up 3 bases and V 0 bases, and 9 bases lay outside the gene matches. Germline V CDR1 and CDR2: GTSNPN, SVGIG (reference sequence). CDR3 DNA sequence: TGTGCCTGGAGTGTTTCCCTACTAGCGGGTGACTACAATGAGCAGTTCTTC. It translates to CAWSVSLLAGDYNEQFF.

V gene TRBV9 combines with J gene TRBJ2-1, with 12 bases aligning to TRBD2. The CDR3 length is 17 residues. Per germline, CDR1 SGDLS and CDR2 YYNGEE. Trimming took 0 bases from V and 4 from J; bases not matched to a gene: 5. This chain's CDR3 is CASSVGLAGGQYNEQFF. The CDR3, as DNA: TGTGCCAGCAGCGTAGGGCTAGCGGGGGGGCAATACAATGAGCAGTTCTTC.

This chain uses TRBV18 with TRBJ2-1; a possible D gene is TRBD2 (5 bases). The CDR3 extends over 14 amino acids. CDR1 and CDR2 (germline): KGHSH, LQKENI. The V and J ends lost 7 bases and 1 base respectively, with 11 bases between them. CDR3 region: CASFPTSSYNEQFF. CDR3 nucleotide sequence: TGTGCCAGCTTCCCTACTAGTTCCTACAATGAGCAGTTCTTC.

In this sample, this clone turned up once. This sequence joins TRBV5-1 and TRBJ2-7; 12 bases fit TRBD2. J lost 2 bases, V lost 4 bases, and 1 base had no gene match. This CDR3 has 14 amino acids. Germline V gene data show CDR1 as SGHRS and CDR2 as YFSETQ. Written as DNA, the CDR3 is TGCGCCAGCAGCACTAGCGGGGGGCCCTACGAGCAGTACTTC. Translating gives CASSTSGGPYEQYF.

The chain uses TRBV7-3 and TRBJ1-3, with D possibly TRBD1 on 6 matching bases. Per the germline V gene, CDR1 is SGHTA and CDR2 is FQGTGA. The CDR3 extends over 14 amino acids. With 2 bases removed from V and 8 bases from J, the gap between germline ends came to 13 bases. The CDR3 protein is CASSLGTIGDTIYF. CDR3 DNA sequence: TGTGCCAGCAGCTTAGGGACAATCGGGGACACCATATATTTT.

This clone occurred once. The J gene is TRBJ2-1, the V gene TRBV7-2, with 9 bases aligning to TRBD2. From germline, CDR1 is SGHTA and CDR2 FQGNSA. The CDR3 has 14 residues. V was pared by 6 bases and J by 2 bases, with 2 bases of the junction left unmatched. DNA for the CDR3: TGTGCCAGCAGGGGCGGGGGGGCCTACAATGAGCAGTTCTTC. It is translated as CASRGGGAYNEQFF.

The gene calls are TRBV4-3 and TRBJ2-5; TRBD1 matches 11 bases. The end of the DNA aligns better with TRBJ2-7, so the J call may be wrong. The CDR3 runs 16 residues. CDR1 and CDR2 (germline): LGHNA, YSLEER. CDR3 in DNA: TGCGCCAGCAGCCAAGAGTCCGGGACAGGGGGCTACGAGCAGTACTTC. It codes for CASSQESGTGGYEQYF.

This rearrangement joins TRBV11-1 to TRBJ2-7, with D possibly being TRBD1 (6 bases). The CDR3 loop spans 15 amino acids. CDR1 is SGHAT and CDR2 is FQDESV in the germline V gene (reference sequence). The V gene lost 5 bases and the J gene lost 3 bases, with 17 bases spanning the gap. In DNA form, the CDR3 reads TGTGCCAGCAGCCCTCAGGGGACCCTCTTCTACGAGCAGTACTTC. It is translated as CASSPQGTLFYEQYF.

The CDR3 DNA is TGTGCCAGTAGTATTCATTTAGGGGGCTGGGGCACAGATACGCAGTATTTT. It translates to CASSIHLGGWGTDTQYF. The rearrangement joins TRBV19 to TRBJ2-3, with TRBD1 matching over 7 bases. Germline CDR1 reads LNHDA; CDR2 reads SQIVND (reference sequence). The ends lost 3 bases at V and 1 base at J; junction bases unmatched: 10. CDR3 length equals 17 residues.

The V and J genes are TRBV4-1 and TRBJ1-2; D ambiguous. V was cut by 0 bases and J by 1 base, with 6 bases left in between. The CDR3 has 14 residues. CDR1 is MGHRA, CDR2 YSYEKL, per germline. CDR3 loop: CASSQDGVNYGYTF. The CDR3 DNA reads as TGCGCCAGCAGCCAAGACGGGGTTAACTATGGCTACACCTTC.

This chain links TRBV19 with TRBJ1-2; TRBD1 aligns across 10 bases. The germline V gene has CDR1 LNHDA and CDR2 SQIVND (reference sequence). With 7 bases clipped from V and 10 bases from J, the junction kept 6 bases outside the gene matches. This CDR3 spans 12 amino acids. The CDR3 spells CASTRDRGNYTF. In nucleotides, the CDR3 is TGTGCCAGTACCCGGGACAGGGGTAACTACACCTTC.

The chain joins TRBV2 to TRBJ2-3, with 9 bases identical to TRBD1. Germline lookup yields CDR1 SNHLY and CDR2 FYNNEI. This CDR3 contains 13 residues. Trimming removed 10 bases from V and 2 bases from J; junction bases left unmatched: 4. CDR3: CANTGGSTDTQYF. The CDR3, as DNA: TGTGCCAACACAGGGGGCTCCACAGATACGCAGTATTTT.

V gene TRBV30 combines with J gene TRBJ1-4, with 7 bases that match TRBD1. Germline values: CDR1 GTSNPN, CDR2 SVGIG (reference sequence). The CDR3 loop spans 13 amino acids. The V gene end was trimmed by 3 bases and the J gene end by 8 bases; junction bases not matched to a gene: 6. In DNA, the CDR3 is TGTGCCTGGAGCAGGGGGTTCCAAGAAAAACTGTTTTTT. It specifies CAWSRGFQEKLFF.

This clone is labeled as medium-sized. The V and J genes are TRBV2 and TRBJ1-3, with 9 positions matching TRBD1. The CDR3 is 13 residues long. J gave up 9 bases and V 6 bases, and 6 bases lay outside the gene matches. Germline assignment: CDR1 SNHLY and CDR2 FYNNEI. The CDR3: CASSGDRATTIYF. The CDR3 coding sequence is TGTGCCAGCAGCGGGGACAGGGCCACCACCATATATTTT.

The rearrangement links TRBV6-6 to TRBJ2-5; D is undetermined. CDR3 length: 11 amino acids. Deletions cut 7 bases from V and 7 bases from J, with 10 bases between. In germline, CDR1 is MNHNY, CDR2 SVGAGI (reference sequence). Here the CDR3 reads CASTGVVTQYF. The CDR3 DNA is TGTGCCAGCACCGGTGTGGTGACCCAGTACTTC.

The chain joins TRBV14 to TRBJ2-7; D unclear. Trimming removed 3 bases from V and 0 bases from J, with 6 bases in between. CDR1 and CDR2 (germline): SGHDN, FVKESK. The CDR3 runs to 13 residues. The CDR3 loop reads CASSQSFSYEQYF. The CDR3 region has the DNA TGTGCCAGCAGCCAGTCCTTCTCCTACGAGCAGTACTTC.